The next 12 T cell receptor beta chains were all read from a single sample in a study of blood T cell repertoires in COVID-19. The table came from immunoSEQ multiplex PCR; TCRdb's copy has only in-frame clones and leaves some out. The sample has tens of thousands of clones; nearly 80% are singletons. The sequenced sample consisted of peripheral blood. The source of these receptors is a woman in her sixties or seventies with acute or convalescent COVID-19.

The chain is built from TRBV19 and TRBJ2-5; unclear D gene. The germline V and J ends were trimmed by 4 bases and 2 bases, with 14 bases remaining between them. CDR3 length equals 15 residues. From germline, CDR1 is LNHDA and CDR2 SQIVND (reference sequence). This CDR3 is CASSKVAASQETQYF. CDR3 nucleotide sequence: TGTGCCAGTAGTAAGGTTGCGGCTTCACAAGAGACCCAGTACTTC.

The rearrangement links TRBV5-1 to TRBJ1-1; perhaps TRBD1 as D (6 bases). Trimming pared 4 bases from V and 7 bases from J, leaving 14 bases between. The CDR3 runs 13 residues. CDR1 SGHRS and CDR2 YFSETQ come from the germline V gene. CDR3 nucleotide sequence: TGCGCCAGCAGCCCCGGGGGGGCAGGTGAAGCTTTCTTT. It specifies CASSPGGAGEAFF.

CDR3 sequence reads: CASSPTGLAGVETQYF. The CDR3 region has the DNA TGTGCCAGCAGCCCCACCGGACTAGCGGGAGTGGAGACCCAGTACTTC. The chain links TRBV7-3 to TRBJ2-5, with 13 bases that match TRBD2. CDR1 and CDR2 (germline): SGHTA, FQGTGA. V lost 5 bases to trimming and J lost 5 bases; unmatched junction nucleotides: 8. The CDR3 is 16 residues long.

The chain combines TRBV18 with TRBJ1-1; D uncertain. V shed 3 bases and J shed 5 bases, with 16 bases lying between them. There are 15 residues in the CDR3. CDR1 KGHSH and CDR2 LQKENI come from the germline V gene. CDR3 sequence reads: CASSPREVGGTEAFF. As DNA, the CDR3 is TGTGCCAGCTCACCGCGGGAAGTTGGTGGGACTGAAGCTTTCTTT.

The chain is built from TRBV5-8 and TRBJ1-3; D unresolved. CDR1 is SGHTS, CDR2 YDEGEE, per germline. V was shortened by 1 base and J by 0 bases, with 11 bases between the two germline ends. This CDR3 region has 16 residues. This chain's CDR3 is CASSLLGADSGNTIYF. CDR3 DNA sequence: TGTGCCAGCAGCTTGCTCGGAGCTGACTCTGGAAACACCATATATTTT.

The chain couples TRBV27 to TRBJ1-5; D remains ambiguous. There are 13 residues in the CDR3. Germline V CDR1 and CDR2: MNHEY, SMNVEV (reference sequence). Trimming cost V 5 bases and J 8 bases, with 13 bases left between them. The CDR3 reads CASSARPREPQHF. In nucleotides, the CDR3 is TGTGCCAGCAGTGCCCGTCCCCGAGAGCCCCAGCATTTT.

The chain uses TRBV18 and TRBJ1-1, with D tentatively TRBD1 (5 bases). This CDR3 comprises 12 residues. With 5 bases removed from V and 5 bases from J, the gap between germline ends came to 9 bases. From germline, CDR1 is KGHSH and CDR2 LQKENI. The CDR3 DNA reads as TGTGCCAGCTCATTGCAGGGTACTGAAGCTTTCTTT. Translating it yields CASSLQGTEAFF.

This clone was seen a handful of times. The rearrangement links TRBV30 to TRBJ1-2, with D perhaps matching TRBD1 (5 bases). Trimming shortened V by 2 bases and J by 4 bases, and 14 bases separated the two germline ends. Germline V CDR1 and CDR2: GTSNPN, SVGIG (reference sequence). The length of the CDR3 is 14 residues. The CDR3 loop is CAWSPPWGVYGYTF. CDR3 DNA: TGTGCCTGGAGTCCCCCGTGGGGGGTCTATGGCTACACCTTC. The whole variable domain, filled in from reference TRBV30 and TRBJ1-2, reads SQTIHQWPATLVQPVGSPLSLECTVEGTSNPNLYWYRQAAGRGLQLLFYSVGIGQISSEVPQNLSASRPQDRQFILSSKKLLLSDSGFYLCAWSPPWGVYGYTFGSGTRLTVV.

This sequence joins TRBV27 and TRBJ2-4; D is ambiguous. Germline loops: CDR1 MNHEY, CDR2 SMNVEV (reference sequence). The CDR3 has 16 amino acids. V lost 6 bases and J 0 bases, leaving 15 bases between the germline ends. CDR3 DNA sequence: TGTGCCAGCAGCTCCTTCTCTTCGGTAGCCAAAAACATTCAGTACTTC. It translates to CASSSFSSVAKNIQYF.

As DNA, the CDR3 is TGTGCCAGCAGCTTATGGGCTAGCGGGAGGGCCTCCGGGGAGCTGTTTTTT. Protein: CASSLWASGRASGELFF. The chain recombines TRBV7-9 with TRBJ2-2, with 12 bases lining up with TRBD2. The CDR3 spans 17 residues. The ends lost 2 bases at V and 6 bases at J; junction bases unmatched: 7. CDR1 and CDR2 from the germline V gene are SEHNR and FQNEAQ (reference sequence).

The chain combines TRBV27 with TRBJ1-4; D perhaps matches TRBD1 (5 bases). CDR3 size: 15 residues. V lost 4 bases, J lost 7 bases, and 16 bases lay in between. CDR1 and CDR2 (germline): MNHEY, SMNVEV (reference sequence). The chain's CDR3 is CASSSGTGGVEKLFF. CDR3 nucleotide sequence: TGTGCCAGCAGTTCCGGGACGGGAGGGGTTGAAAAACTGTTTTTT.

This clone was recorded only once. This rearrangement joins TRBV7-3 to TRBJ2-2; 8 positions match TRBD2. V lost 5 bases and J lost 8; bases outside the gene matches: 19. The CDR3 consists of 18 residues. In germline, CDR1 is SGHTA, CDR2 FQGTGA. CDR3 in DNA: TGTGCCAGCAGCCCTAATGTCCCCACGGGGGGGGCGGCTGGGGAGCTGTTTTTT. As protein: CASSPNVPTGGAAGELFF.